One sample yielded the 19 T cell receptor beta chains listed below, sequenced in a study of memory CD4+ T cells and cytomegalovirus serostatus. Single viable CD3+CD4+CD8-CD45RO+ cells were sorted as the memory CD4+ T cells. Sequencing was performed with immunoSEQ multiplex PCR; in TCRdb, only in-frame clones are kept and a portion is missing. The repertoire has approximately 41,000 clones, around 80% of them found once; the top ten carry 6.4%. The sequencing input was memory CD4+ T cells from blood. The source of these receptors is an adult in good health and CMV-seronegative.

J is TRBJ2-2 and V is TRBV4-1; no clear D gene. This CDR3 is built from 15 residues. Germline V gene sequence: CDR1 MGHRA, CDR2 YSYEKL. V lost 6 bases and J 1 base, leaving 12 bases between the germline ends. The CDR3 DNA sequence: TGCGCCAGCAGAAGAACTTTTCTGAACACCGGGGAGCTGTTTTTT. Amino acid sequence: CASRRTFLNTGELFF.

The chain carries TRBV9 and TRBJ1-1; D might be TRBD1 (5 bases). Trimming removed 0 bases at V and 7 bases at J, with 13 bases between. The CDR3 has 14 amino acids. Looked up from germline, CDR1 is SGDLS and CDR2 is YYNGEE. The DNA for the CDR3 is TGTGCCAGCAGCGTAGTAGGGGAACGGGGTGAAGCTTTCTTT. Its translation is CASSVVGERGEAFF. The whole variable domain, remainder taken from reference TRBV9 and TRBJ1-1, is DSGVTQTPKHLITATGQRVTLRCSPRSGDLSVYWYQQSLDQGLQFLIQYYNGEERAKGNILERFSAQQFPDLHSELNLSSLELGDSALYFCASSVVGERGEAFFGQGTRLTVV.

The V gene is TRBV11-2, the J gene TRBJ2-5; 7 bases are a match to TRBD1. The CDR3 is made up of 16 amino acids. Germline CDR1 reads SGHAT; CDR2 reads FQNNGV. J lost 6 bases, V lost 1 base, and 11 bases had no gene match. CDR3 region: CASSLGPLRQGQTQYF. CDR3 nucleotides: TGTGCCAGCAGCTTAGGCCCACTCAGACAGGGTCAGACCCAGTACTTC.

CDR3 nucleotides: TGTGCCAGGGGCGGTGGGGGGACTGAAGCTTTCTTT. This codes for CARGGGGTEAFF. J is TRBJ1-1 and V is TRBV21-1. TRBV21-1 is assigned pseudogene status. This CDR3 comprises 12 residues.

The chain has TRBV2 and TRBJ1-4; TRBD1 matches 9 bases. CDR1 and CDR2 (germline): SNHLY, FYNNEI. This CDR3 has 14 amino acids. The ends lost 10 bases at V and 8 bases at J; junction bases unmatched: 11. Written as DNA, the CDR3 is TGTGCCACCATGACCCGGACAGGGGTCGAAAAACTGTTTTTT. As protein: CATMTRTGVEKLFF.

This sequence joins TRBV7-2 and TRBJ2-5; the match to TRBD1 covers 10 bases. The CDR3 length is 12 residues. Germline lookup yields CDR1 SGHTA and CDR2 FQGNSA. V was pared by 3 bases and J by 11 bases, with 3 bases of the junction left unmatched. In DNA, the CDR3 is TGTGCCAGCAGCTTGGACAGGGGGGGACAGTACTTC. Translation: CASSLDRGGQYF.

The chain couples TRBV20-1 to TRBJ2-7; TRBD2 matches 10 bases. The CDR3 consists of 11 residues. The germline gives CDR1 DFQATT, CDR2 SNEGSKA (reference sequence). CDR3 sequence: CRVGTSEEQYF. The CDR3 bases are TGCAGGGTCGGGACTAGCGAAGAGCAGTACTTC.

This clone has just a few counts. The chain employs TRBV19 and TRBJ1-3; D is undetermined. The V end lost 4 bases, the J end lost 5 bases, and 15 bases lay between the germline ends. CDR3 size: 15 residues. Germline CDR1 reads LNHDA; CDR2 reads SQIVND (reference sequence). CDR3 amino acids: CASSNPYRGRNTIYF. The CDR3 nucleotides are TGTGCCAGTAGTAATCCTTACCGGGGAAGAAACACCATATATTTT.

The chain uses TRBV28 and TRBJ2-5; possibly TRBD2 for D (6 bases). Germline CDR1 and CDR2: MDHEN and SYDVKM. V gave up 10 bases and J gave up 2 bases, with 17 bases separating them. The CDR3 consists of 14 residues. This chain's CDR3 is CATHLAEQQETQYF. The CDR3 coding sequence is TGTGCCACTCATTTAGCGGAGCAGCAAGAGACCCAGTACTTC.

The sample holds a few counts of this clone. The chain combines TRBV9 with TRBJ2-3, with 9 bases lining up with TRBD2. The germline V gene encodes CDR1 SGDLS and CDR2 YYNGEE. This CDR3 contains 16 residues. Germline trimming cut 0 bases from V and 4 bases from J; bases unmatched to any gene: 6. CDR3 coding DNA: TGTGCCAGCAGCGTAGGGGCTAGCGGGATCTCAGATACGCAGTATTTT. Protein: CASSVGASGISDTQYF. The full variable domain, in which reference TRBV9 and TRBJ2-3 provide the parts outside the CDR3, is DSGVTQTPKHLITATGQRVTLRCSPRSGDLSVYWYQQSLDQGLQFLIQYYNGEERAKGNILERFSAQQFPDLHSELNLSSLELGDSALYFCASSVGASGISDTQYFGPGTRLTVL.

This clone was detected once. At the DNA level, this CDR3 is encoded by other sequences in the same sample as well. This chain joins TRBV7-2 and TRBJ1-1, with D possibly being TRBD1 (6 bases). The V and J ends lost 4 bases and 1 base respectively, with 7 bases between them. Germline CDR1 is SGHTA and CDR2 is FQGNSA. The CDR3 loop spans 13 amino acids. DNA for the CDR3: TGTGCCAGCAGCTCGGACAGGAACACTGAAGCTTTCTTT. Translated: CASSSDRNTEAFF.

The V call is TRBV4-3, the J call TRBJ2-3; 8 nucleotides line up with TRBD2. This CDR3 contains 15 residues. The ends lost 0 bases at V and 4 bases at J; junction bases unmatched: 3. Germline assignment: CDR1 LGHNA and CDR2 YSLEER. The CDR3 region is CASSQETGGADTQYF. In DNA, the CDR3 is TGCGCCAGCAGCCAAGAAACGGGAGGGGCAGATACGCAGTATTTT.

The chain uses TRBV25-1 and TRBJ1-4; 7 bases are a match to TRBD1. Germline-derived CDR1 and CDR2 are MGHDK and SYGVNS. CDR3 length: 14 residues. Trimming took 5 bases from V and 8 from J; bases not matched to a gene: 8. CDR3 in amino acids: CASSTPGTAEKLFF. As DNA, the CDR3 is TGTGCCAGCAGTACTCCTGGGACAGCCGAAAAACTGTTTTTT.

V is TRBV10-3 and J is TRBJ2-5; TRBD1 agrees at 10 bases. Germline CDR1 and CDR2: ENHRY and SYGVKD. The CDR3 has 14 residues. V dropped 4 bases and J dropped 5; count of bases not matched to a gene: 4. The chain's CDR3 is CAISGDRGSETQYF. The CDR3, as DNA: TGTGCCATCAGTGGGGACAGGGGATCGGAGACCCAGTACTTC.

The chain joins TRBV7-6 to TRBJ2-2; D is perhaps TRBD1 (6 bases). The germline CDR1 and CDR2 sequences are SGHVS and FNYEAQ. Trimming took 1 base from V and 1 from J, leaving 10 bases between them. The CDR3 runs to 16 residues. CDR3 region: CASSLVGHLNTGELFF. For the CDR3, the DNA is TGTGCCAGCAGCTTAGTGGGACACTTGAACACCGGGGAGCTGTTTTTT.

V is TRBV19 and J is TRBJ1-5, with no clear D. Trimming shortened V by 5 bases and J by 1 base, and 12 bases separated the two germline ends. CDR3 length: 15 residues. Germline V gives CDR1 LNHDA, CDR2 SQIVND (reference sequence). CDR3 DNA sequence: TGTGCCAGTAGTTCGACCAGGACCAGCAATCAGCCCCAGCATTTT. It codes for CASSSTRTSNQPQHF.

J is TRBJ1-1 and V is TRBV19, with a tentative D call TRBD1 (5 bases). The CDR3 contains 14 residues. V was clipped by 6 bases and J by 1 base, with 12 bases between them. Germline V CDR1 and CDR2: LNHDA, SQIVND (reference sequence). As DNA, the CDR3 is TGTGCCAGTAGCTACCGGGGCCCGAACACTGAAGCTTTCTTT. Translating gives CASSYRGPNTEAFF.

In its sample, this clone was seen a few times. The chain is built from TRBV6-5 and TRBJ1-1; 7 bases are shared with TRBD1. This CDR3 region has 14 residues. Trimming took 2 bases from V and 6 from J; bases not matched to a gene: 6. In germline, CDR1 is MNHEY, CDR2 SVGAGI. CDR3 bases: TGTGCCAGCAGTTACGGACAGGTTGGGGCTGAAGCTTTCTTT. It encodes CASSYGQVGAEAFF.

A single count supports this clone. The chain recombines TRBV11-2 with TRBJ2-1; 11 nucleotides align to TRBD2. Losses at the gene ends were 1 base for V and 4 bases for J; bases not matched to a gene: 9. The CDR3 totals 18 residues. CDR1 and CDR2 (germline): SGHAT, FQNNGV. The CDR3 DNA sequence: TGTGCCAGCAGCTTAGGCGGATTAGGGACTAGCGGATACAATGAGCAGTTCTTC. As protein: CASSLGGLGTSGYNEQFF.